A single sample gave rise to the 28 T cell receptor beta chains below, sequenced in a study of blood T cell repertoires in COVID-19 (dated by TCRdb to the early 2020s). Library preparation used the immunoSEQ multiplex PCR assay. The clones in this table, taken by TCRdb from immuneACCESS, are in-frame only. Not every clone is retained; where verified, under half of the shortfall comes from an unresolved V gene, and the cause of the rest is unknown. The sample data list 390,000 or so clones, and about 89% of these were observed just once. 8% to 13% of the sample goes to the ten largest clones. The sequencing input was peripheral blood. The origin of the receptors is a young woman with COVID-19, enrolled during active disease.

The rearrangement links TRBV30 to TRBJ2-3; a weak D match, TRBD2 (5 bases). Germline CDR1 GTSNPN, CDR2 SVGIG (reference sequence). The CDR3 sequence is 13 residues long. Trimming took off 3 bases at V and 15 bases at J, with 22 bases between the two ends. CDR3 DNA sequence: TGTGCCTGGAGATACGGGGAAGGTTCCAGGAAATATTTT. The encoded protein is CAWRYGEGSRKYF.

The CDR3 nucleotides are TGCGCCAGCAGTGAGTCGAGGGGCGGGAGCCCTCGAAGCACAGATACGCAGTATTTT. Translation gives CASSESRGGSPRSTDTQYF. This chain joins TRBV10-1 and TRBJ2-3; TRBD2 agrees at 7 bases. The CDR3 covers 19 residues. V lost 0 bases and J lost 0; bases outside the gene matches: 12. Per the germline V gene, CDR1 is WNHNN and CDR2 is SYGVQD (reference sequence).

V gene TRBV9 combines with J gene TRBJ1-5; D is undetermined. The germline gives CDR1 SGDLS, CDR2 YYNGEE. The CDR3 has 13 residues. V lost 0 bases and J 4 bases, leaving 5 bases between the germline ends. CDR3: CASSVAENQPQHF. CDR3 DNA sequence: TGTGCCAGCAGCGTAGCTGAGAATCAGCCCCAGCATTTT.

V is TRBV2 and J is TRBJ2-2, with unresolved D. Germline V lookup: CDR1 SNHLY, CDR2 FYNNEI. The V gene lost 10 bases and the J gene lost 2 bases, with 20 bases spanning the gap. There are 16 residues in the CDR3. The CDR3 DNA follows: TGTGCCATGCTTTACTTGGGCCAAAGAAACACCGGGGAGCTGTTTTTT. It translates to CAMLYLGQRNTGELFF.

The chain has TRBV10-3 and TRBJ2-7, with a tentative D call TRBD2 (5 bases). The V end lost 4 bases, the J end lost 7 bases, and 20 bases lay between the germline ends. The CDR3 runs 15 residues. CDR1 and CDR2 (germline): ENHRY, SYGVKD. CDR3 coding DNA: TGTGCCATCAGTGGGAGGACTGGGGATGCAGGTGAGCAGTACTTC. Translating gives CAISGRTGDAGEQYF.

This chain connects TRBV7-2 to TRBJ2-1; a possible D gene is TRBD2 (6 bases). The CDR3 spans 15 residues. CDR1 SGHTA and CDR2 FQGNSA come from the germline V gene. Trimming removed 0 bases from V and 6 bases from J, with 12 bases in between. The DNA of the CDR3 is TGTGCCAGCAGCTTAGCAGCGGGCCCCTTCAATGAGCAGTTCTTC. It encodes CASSLAAGPFNEQFF.

In nucleotides, the CDR3 is TGTGCCAGTAGTACAGTAGGGGGCGCCGGGAATCAGCCCCAGCATTTT. This sequence encodes CASSTVGGAGNQPQHF. The chain links TRBV19 to TRBJ1-5; 7 bases are shared with TRBD1. This CDR3 contains 16 residues. Germline values: CDR1 LNHDA, CDR2 SQIVND (reference sequence). V lost 4 bases, J lost 4 bases, and 10 bases stayed unmatched.

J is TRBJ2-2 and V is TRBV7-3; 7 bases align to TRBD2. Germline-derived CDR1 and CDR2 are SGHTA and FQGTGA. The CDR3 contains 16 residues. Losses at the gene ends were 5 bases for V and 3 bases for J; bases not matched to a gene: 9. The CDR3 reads CASSPLRAGDTGELFF. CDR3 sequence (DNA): TGTGCCAGCAGCCCCCTAAGGGCGGGAGACACCGGGGAGCTGTTTTTT.

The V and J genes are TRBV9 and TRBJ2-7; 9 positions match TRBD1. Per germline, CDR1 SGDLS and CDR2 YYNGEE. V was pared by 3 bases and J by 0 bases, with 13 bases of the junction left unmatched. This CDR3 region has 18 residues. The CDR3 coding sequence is TGTGCCAGCAGCGCCTCCCGAACAGGGGGCTCAAGCTCCTACGAGCAGTACTTC. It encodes CASSASRTGGSSSYEQYF. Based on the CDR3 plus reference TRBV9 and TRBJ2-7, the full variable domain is DSGVTQTPKHLITATGQRVTLRCSPRSGDLSVYWYQQSLDQGLQFLIQYYNGEERAKGNILERFSAQQFPDLHSELNLSSLELGDSALYFCASSASRTGGSSSYEQYFGPGTRLTVT.

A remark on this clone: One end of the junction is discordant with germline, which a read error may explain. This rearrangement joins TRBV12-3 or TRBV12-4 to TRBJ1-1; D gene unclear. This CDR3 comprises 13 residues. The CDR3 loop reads CASMGRVRPEAFF. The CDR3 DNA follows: TGTGCCAGCATGGGGAGGGTTCGGCCTGAGGCTTTCTTT.

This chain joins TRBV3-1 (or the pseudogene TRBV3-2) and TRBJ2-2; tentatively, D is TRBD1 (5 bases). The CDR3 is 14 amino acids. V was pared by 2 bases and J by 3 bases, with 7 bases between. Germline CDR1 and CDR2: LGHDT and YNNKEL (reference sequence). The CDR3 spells CASSQSRDTGELFF. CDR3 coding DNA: TGTGCCAGCAGCCAAAGCAGGGACACCGGGGAGCTGTTTTTT.

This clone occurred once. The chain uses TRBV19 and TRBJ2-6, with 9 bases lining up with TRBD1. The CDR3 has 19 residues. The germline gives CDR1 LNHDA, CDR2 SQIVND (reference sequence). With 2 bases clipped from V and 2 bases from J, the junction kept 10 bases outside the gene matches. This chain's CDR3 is CASSINRDRAVPGANVLTF. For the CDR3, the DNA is TGTGCCAGTAGTATAAATAGGGACAGGGCCGTACCTGGGGCCAACGTCCTGACTTTC.

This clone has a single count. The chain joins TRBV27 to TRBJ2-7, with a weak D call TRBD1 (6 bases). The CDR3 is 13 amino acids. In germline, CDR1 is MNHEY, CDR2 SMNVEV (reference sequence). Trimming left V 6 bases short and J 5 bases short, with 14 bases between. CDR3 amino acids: CASRGQGSNEQYF. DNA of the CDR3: TGTGCCAGCAGAGGGCAGGGGTCCAACGAGCAGTACTTC.

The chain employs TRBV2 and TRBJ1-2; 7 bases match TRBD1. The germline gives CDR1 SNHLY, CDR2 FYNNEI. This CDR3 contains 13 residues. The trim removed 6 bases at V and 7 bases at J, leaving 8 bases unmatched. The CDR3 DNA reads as TGTGCCAGCAGGGGACAGCCCTTGGGTGGCTACACCTTC. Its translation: CASRGQPLGGYTF. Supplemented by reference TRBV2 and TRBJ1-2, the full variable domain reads EPEVTQTPSHQVTQMGQEVILRCVPISNHLYFYWYRQILGQKVEFLVSFYNNEISEKSEIFDDQFSVERPDGSNFTLKIRSTKLEDSAMYFCASRGQPLGGYTFGSGTRLTVV.

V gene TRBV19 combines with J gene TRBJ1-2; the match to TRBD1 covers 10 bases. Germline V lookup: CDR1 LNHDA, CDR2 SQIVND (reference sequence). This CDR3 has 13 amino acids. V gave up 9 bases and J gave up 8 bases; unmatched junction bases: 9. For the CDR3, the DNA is TGTGCCAGCCTGGACAGGGGGGTGACGGGCTACACCTTC. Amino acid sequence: CASLDRGVTGYTF.

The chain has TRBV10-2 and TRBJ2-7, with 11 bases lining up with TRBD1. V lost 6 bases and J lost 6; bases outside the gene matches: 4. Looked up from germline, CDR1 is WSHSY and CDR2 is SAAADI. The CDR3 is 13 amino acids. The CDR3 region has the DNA TGCGCCAGCAGCGGGACAGGGGGGGGCGAGCAGTACTTC. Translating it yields CASSGTGGGEQYF.

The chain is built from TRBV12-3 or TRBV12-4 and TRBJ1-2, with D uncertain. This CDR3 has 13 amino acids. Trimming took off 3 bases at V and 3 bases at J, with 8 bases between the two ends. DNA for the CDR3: TGTGCCAGCAGTTTGAAGGGAGACTATGGCTACACCTTC. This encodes CASSLKGDYGYTF.

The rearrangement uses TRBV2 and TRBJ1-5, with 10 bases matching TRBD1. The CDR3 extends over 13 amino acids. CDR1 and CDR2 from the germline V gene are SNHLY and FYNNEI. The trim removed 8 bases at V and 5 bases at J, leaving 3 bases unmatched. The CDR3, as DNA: TGTGCCAGCCTTGGGACAGGGGATCAGCCCCAGCATTTT. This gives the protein CASLGTGDQPQHF.

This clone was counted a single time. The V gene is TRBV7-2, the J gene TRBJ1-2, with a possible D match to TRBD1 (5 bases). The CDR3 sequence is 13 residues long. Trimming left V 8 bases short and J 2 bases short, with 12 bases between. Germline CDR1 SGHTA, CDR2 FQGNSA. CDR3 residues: CASVVAGNYGYTF. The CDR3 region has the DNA TGTGCCAGCGTCGTAGCAGGGAACTATGGCTACACCTTC.

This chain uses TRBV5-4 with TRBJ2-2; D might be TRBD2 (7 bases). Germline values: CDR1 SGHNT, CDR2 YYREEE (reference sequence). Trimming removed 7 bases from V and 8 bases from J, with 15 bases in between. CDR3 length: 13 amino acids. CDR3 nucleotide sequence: TGTGCCAGCTCCTTTGGGGGGGCGGGGGAGCTGTTTTTT. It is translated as CASSFGGAGELFF.

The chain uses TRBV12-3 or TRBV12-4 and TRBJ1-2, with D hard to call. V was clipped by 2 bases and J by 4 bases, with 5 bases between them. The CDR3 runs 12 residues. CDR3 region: CASSLLSYGYTF. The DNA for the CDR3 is TGTGCCAGCAGTTTACTCTCCTATGGCTACACCTTC.

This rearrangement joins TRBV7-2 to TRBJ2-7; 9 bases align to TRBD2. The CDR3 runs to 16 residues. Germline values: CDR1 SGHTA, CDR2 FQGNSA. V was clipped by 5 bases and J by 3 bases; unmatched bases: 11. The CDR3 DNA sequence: TGTGCCAGCAGCCCTAGGACCGCTAGCGGGGTCTACGAGCAGTACTTC. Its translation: CASSPRTASGVYEQYF.

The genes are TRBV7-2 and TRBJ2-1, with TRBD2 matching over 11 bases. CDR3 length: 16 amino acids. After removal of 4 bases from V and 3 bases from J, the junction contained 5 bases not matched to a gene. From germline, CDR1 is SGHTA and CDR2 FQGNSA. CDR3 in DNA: TGTGCCAGCAGCTGGGGACTAGCGGAAATCTACAATGAGCAGTTCTTC. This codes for CASSWGLAEIYNEQFF.

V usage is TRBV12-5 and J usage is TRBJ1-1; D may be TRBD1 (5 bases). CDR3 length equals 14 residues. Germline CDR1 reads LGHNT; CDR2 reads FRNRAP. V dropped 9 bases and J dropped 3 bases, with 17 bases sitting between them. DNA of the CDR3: TGTGCTAGCAGAAGGGGAGGGTTGGACACTGAAGCTTTCTTT. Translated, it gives CASRRGGLDTEAFF.

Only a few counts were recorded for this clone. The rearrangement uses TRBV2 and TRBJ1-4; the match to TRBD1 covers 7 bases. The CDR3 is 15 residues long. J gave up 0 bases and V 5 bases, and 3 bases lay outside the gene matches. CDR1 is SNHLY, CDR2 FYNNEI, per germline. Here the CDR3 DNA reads TGTGCCAGCAGTTACAGGGGCGCAACTAATGAAAAACTGTTTTTT. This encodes CASSYRGATNEKLFF.

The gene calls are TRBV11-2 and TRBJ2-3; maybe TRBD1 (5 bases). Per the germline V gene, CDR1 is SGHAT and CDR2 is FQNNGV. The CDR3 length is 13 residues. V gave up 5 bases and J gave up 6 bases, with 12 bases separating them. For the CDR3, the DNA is TGTGCCAGCAGCCCAGGGAATTTTGATACGCAGTATTTT. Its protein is CASSPGNFDTQYF.

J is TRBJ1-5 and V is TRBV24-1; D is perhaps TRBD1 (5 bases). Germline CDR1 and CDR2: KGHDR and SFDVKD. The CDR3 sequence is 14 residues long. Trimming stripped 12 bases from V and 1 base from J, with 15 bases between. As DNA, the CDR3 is TGTGCCCCCGCGCGGGGCAAGAGCAATCAGCCCCAGCATTTT. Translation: CAPARGKSNQPQHF.

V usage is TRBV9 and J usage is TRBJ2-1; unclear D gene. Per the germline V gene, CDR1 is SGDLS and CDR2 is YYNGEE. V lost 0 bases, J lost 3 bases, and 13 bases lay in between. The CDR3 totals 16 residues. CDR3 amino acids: CASSVEPSEHYNEQFF. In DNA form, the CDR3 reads TGTGCCAGCAGCGTAGAGCCCAGCGAGCACTACAATGAGCAGTTCTTC. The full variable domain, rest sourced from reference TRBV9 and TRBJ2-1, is DSGVTQTPKHLITATGQRVTLRCSPRSGDLSVYWYQQSLDQGLQFLIQYYNGEERAKGNILERFSAQQFPDLHSELNLSSLELGDSALYFCASSVEPSEHYNEQFFGPGTRLTVL.